The clone carrying this TCR beta chain was observed once. The V and J ends lost 0 bases and 8 bases respectively, with 8 bases between them. Germline V gene lookup returns CDR1 SGHRS and CDR2 YFSETQ. CDR3 length: 13 amino acids. Repertoires were generated with immunoSEQ multiplex PCR, while TCRdb's copy carries only in-frame clones and drops some. The sample lists roughly 2.5 million clones, 90% to 95% occurring once. The data originate from a study of shared clonotypes between healthy human individuals. Sequencing was performed on naive CD4+ T cells sorted from blood. Subset noted: CD45RA+ positively selected. The receptor was isolated from a man aged 18 to 30 in good health. The chain joins TRBV5-1 to TRBJ2-2; unclear D gene. CDR3 sequence reads: CASSLEGWGELFF. CDR3 DNA sequence: TGCGCCAGCAGCTTGGAGGGCTGGGGGGAGCTGTTTTTT.